The 14 T cell receptor beta chains in this list originate from one sample, sequenced in a study of T cell repertoires in cytomegalovirus infection. One entry per CDR3 protein, called by TCRdb with MiXCR from the reads. Counted here are about 920,000 distinct CDR3 sequences, about 33% occurring once; the ten biggest clones make up roughly an eighth. No cognate antigen is known for these TCRs. This material consisted of cultured CD8+ T cells from PBMCs, taken from culture after CMV antigen stimulation. These TCRs come from a human donor in good health (CMV status not recorded). Some clones in this sample may be carry-over from other donors' samples.

The rearrangement uses TRBV7-6 and TRBJ2-7, with D possibly TRBD2 on 5 matching bases. Germline V gene lookup returns CDR1 SGHVS and CDR2 FNYEAQ. CDR3 length equals 18 residues. The CDR3 sequence: CASSLGGVAAVGSYEQYV. The CDR3, as DNA: TGTGCTAGCAGCTTAGGAGGAGTTGCGGCAGTCGGATCCTACGAGCAGTACGTC.

The chain couples TRBV27 to TRBJ2-7; TRBD2 matches at 14 bases. CDR1 and CDR2 (germline): MNHEY, SMNVEV (reference sequence). The V and J ends lost 7 bases and 0 bases, in that order; junction bases with no gene match: 14. CDR3 size: 19 residues. The CDR3 coding sequence is TGTGCCAGCACCGAACGCCCGGGACTAGCGGGGGACCTCTCCTACGAGCAGTACTTC. This codes for CASTERPGLAGDLSYEQYF.

This clonotype showed up just a few times. The gene calls are TRBV18 and TRBJ1-2; D is undetermined. This CDR3 spans 17 amino acids. The V and J ends lost 2 bases and 5 bases respectively, with 21 bases between them. The germline V gene has CDR1 KGHSH and CDR2 LQKENI. The CDR3 loop reads CASSPYGLDPAGYGYTF. In DNA form, the CDR3 reads TGTGCCAGCTCACCATACGGGTTGGACCCGGCAGGATATGGCTACACCTTC.

This chain links TRBV7-8 with TRBJ1-5; D is ambiguous. The V end was cut by 1 base, the J end by 0 bases, with 10 bases between. This CDR3 comprises 16 residues. Germline lookup yields CDR1 SGHVS and CDR2 FQNEAQ. Here the CDR3 reads CASSLGSENSNQPQHF. The CDR3 DNA sequence: TGTGCCAGCAGCTTAGGCTCAGAAAATAGCAATCAGCCCCAGCATTTT.

This clonotype was seen more than once but under ten times. The chain has TRBV24-1 and TRBJ2-1, with D hard to call. The V gene lost 1 base and the J gene lost 0 bases, with 9 bases spanning the gap. The length of the CDR3 is 16 residues. Germline CDR1 is KGHDR and CDR2 is SFDVKD. CDR3 region: CATSDLEQSSYNEQFF. The CDR3 DNA is TGTGCCACCAGTGATTTAGAACAGAGCTCCTACAATGAGCAGTTCTTC.

This clonotype was counted at least ten times. The rearrangement links TRBV7-8 to TRBJ2-4; D not resolved. Germline CDR1 is SGHVS and CDR2 is FQNEAQ. CDR3 length: 17 residues. V was cut by 3 bases and J by 1 base, with 16 bases left in between. CDR3 nucleotides: TGTGCCAGCAGCTTGTTCGTAAGGGAAACCGCCAAAAACATTCAGTACTTC. Translated, it gives CASSLFVRETAKNIQYF.

A remark on this clonotype: An end of the junction differs from the germline gene, which may be a read error. This chain joins TRBV7-7 and TRBJ2-3; D gene uncertain. CDR1 and CDR2 from the germline V gene are SSHAT and FNYEAQ (reference sequence). There are 15 residues in the CDR3. As DNA, the CDR3 is TGTGCTAGCAGCCAAGACGTCAGGATGACAGATACGCAGTATTTT. Translated, it gives CASSQDVRMTDTQYF.

This clonotype was observed a few times. The chain employs TRBV6-1 and TRBJ1-2; 9 bases are a match to TRBD1. Germline CDR1 is MNHNS and CDR2 is SASEGT. The CDR3 length is 15 residues. V trimming: 5 bases; J trimming: 4 bases; junction bases outside the gene matches: 8. CDR3 in amino acids: CASSRETGGFYGYTF. The CDR3 DNA is TGTGCCAGCAGTCGAGAGACAGGGGGTTTCTATGGCTACACCTTC.

Notes on this clonotype: One end of the junction is discordant with germline, which a read error may explain. The chain is built from TRBV7-9 and TRBJ2-2; possible D gene TRBD1, 6 bases. Germline V gene data show CDR1 as SEHNR and CDR2 as FQNEAQ (reference sequence). The CDR3 has 16 residues. The CDR3 region is CASSLGGHLNIGELFF. CDR3 DNA: TGTGCCAGCAGCTTAGGGGGACACCTAAACATCGGGGAGCTGTTTTTT.

The gene calls are TRBV12-3 or TRBV12-4 and TRBJ1-2; 11 nucleotides match TRBD1. This CDR3 contains 15 residues. The V and J ends lost 4 bases and 6 bases, in that order; junction bases with no gene match: 7. CDR3 region: CASSYVGQGADGYTF. The CDR3 coding sequence is TGTGCCAGCAGTTACGTTGGACAGGGGGCGGATGGCTACACCTTC.

This clonotype was picked up many times. The rearrangement uses TRBV7-2 and TRBJ2-7, with a weak D call TRBD2 (6 bases). The CDR3 consists of 15 residues. CDR1 is SGHTA, CDR2 FQGNSA, per germline. The V gene lost 1 base and the J gene lost 1 base, with 11 bases spanning the gap. The CDR3 here is CASSLGAGRSYEQYV. The CDR3 region has the DNA TGTGCCAGCAGCTTAGGGGCGGGGAGGTCCTACGAGCAGTACGTC.

The chain is built from TRBV2 and TRBJ1-2; 7 bases agree with TRBD1. V lost 2 bases to trimming and J lost 5 bases; unmatched junction nucleotides: 8. This CDR3 comprises 15 residues. Looked up from germline, CDR1 is SNHLY and CDR2 is FYNNEI. CDR3 sequence: CASSELSETGYGYTF. CDR3 DNA sequence: TGTGCCAGCAGTGAACTCTCCGAGACAGGGTATGGCTACACCTTC.

There are a few counts of this clonotype. This chain joins TRBV6-5 and TRBJ2-3; 8 nucleotides line up with TRBD1. J lost 6 bases, V lost 4 bases, and 9 bases had no gene match. Germline CDR1 is MNHEY and CDR2 is SVGAGI. The CDR3 has 15 amino acids. CDR3 sequence: CASSFRDRTWDTQYF. The CDR3 bases are TGTGCCAGCAGTTTTAGGGACAGGACTTGGGATACGCAGTATTTT.

The chain combines TRBV6-5 with TRBJ1-2; 8 bases line up with TRBD1. Germline lookup yields CDR1 MNHEY and CDR2 SVGAGI. CDR3 length: 13 amino acids. V trimming: 10 bases; J trimming: 0 bases; junction bases outside the gene matches: 4. The chain's CDR3 is CATTGQANYGYTF. In nucleotides, the CDR3 is TGTGCCACCACGGGACAGGCTAACTATGGCTACACCTTC.